The 25 T cell receptor beta chains given below trace back to one sample, sequenced in a study of T cells in Graves' hyperthyroidism and ophthalmopathy. TCR beta CDR3 sequences were amplified from RNA transcripts. Researchers ran a first-round RT-PCR on the TCR CDR3 using the HTBI primer set. TCRdb analysed the multiplex PCR reads with MiXCR anew, one entry per CDR3 protein. The data show 500,000 to 750,000 distinct CDR3 sequences, around 14% seen once. The specimen sequenced was blood. Every receptor here comes from a woman in her twenties or thirties with Graves' hyperthyroidism.

This clonotype has more than one count but fewer than ten. This sequence joins TRBV9 and TRBJ1-6; D is unresolved. V lost 3 bases and J lost 9, with 10 bases in between. The CDR3 extends over 13 amino acids. Per the germline V gene, CDR1 is SGDLS and CDR2 is YYNGEE. CDR3 amino acids: CASSGRRGSPLHF. CDR3 bases: TGTGCCAGCAGCGGGAGGAGAGGTTCACCCCTCCACTTT.

This clonotype appeared many times. This chain uses TRBV2 with TRBJ1-5, with 7 nucleotides matching TRBD1. Germline CDR1 reads SNHLY; CDR2 reads FYNNEI. The CDR3 is 15 amino acids. Losses at the gene ends were 7 bases for V and 1 base for J; bases not matched to a gene: 7. Here the CDR3 reads CASTARGQSNQPQHF. CDR3 bases: TGTGCCAGCACTGCTCGGGGACAGAGCAATCAGCCCCAGCATTTT.

This clonotype was recorded a few times. The V and J genes are TRBV4-2 and TRBJ1-2, with unresolved D. Germline CDR1 reads LGHNA; CDR2 reads YNFKEQ. The CDR3 spans 16 residues. Trimming left V 0 bases short and J 7 bases short, with 18 bases between. CDR3 sequence (DNA): TGTGCCAGCAGCCAAGAAGTAGGCATGGCCCGCGGTGGCTACACCTTC. Amino acids: CASSQEVGMARGGYTF.

The chain employs TRBV3-1 and TRBJ2-3, with no clear D. V was cut by 0 bases and J by 10 bases, with 11 bases left in between. The CDR3 loop spans 13 amino acids. The germline V gene encodes CDR1 LGHDT and CDR2 YNNKEL (reference sequence). Here the CDR3 reads CASSQEQVGSQYF. The CDR3 nucleotides read TGTGCCAGCAGCCAAGAGCAGGTCGGGTCGCAGTATTTT.

The rearrangement uses TRBV5-1 and TRBJ1-5, with 12 bases identical to TRBD1. The germline V gene encodes CDR1 SGHRS and CDR2 YFSETQ. The trim removed 0 bases at V and 2 bases at J, leaving 9 bases unmatched. The CDR3 is 19 amino acids. The CDR3 protein is CASSLAPSGTGGRNQPQHF. The CDR3 DNA is TGCGCCAGCAGCTTGGCCCCCTCCGGGACAGGGGGCCGCAATCAGCCCCAGCATTTT.

This chain connects TRBV30 to TRBJ2-1; perhaps D is TRBD1 or TRBD2 (5 bases each). Trimming stripped 3 bases from V and 5 bases from J, with 14 bases between. Germline values: CDR1 GTSNPN, CDR2 SVGIG (reference sequence). The CDR3 extends over 14 amino acids. CDR3 amino acids: CAWSLGEVDNEQFF. The DNA for the CDR3 is TGTGCCTGGAGCTTGGGGGAAGTAGACAATGAGCAGTTCTTC.

This clonotype appeared many times. The chain couples TRBV18 to TRBJ1-2; possible D gene TRBD1, 6 bases. The germline V gene has CDR1 KGHSH and CDR2 LQKENI. V dropped 5 bases and J dropped 2 bases, with 15 bases sitting between them. The CDR3 has 15 residues. The CDR3 region is CASSTSQGRNYGYTF. In DNA form, the CDR3 reads TGTGCCAGCTCAACCTCACAGGGCAGAAACTATGGCTACACCTTC.

This clonotype showed up many times. V gene TRBV3-1 combines with J gene TRBJ2-7; D unclear. CDR1 and CDR2 from the germline V gene are LGHDT and YNNKEL (reference sequence). The CDR3 has 13 residues. Trimming pared 4 bases from V and 7 bases from J, leaving 14 bases between. This CDR3 reads CASSPSAAREQYF. CDR3 sequence (DNA): TGTGCCAGCAGCCCAAGTGCAGCTAGGGAGCAGTACTTC.

This clonotype was recorded many times. This chain links TRBV30 with TRBJ2-5; D might be TRBD2 (5 bases). The CDR3 has 12 residues. V was clipped by 4 bases and J by 0 bases, with 6 bases between them. Germline CDR1 and CDR2: GTSNPN and SVGIG (reference sequence). The CDR3: CAWTGYQETQYF. The CDR3 region has the DNA TGTGCCTGGACGGGATACCAAGAGACCCAGTACTTC.

The sample holds many counts of this clonotype. This chain connects TRBV28 to TRBJ2-3, with 8 bases identical to TRBD2. The V gene's germline CDR1 is MDHEN and CDR2 SYDVKM. CDR3 length: 13 amino acids. V was pared by 6 bases and J by 2 bases, with 1 base of the junction left unmatched. CDR3 sequence (DNA): TGTGCCAGCAGGACTAGCGCCACAGATACGCAGTATTTT. Amino acid sequence: CASRTSATDTQYF.

This clonotype was detected ten times or more. The J gene is TRBJ2-7, the V gene TRBV7-9, with 9 nucleotides matching TRBD1. After removal of 4 bases from V and 3 bases from J, the junction contained 7 bases not matched to a gene. The CDR3 runs to 15 residues. Germline V lookup: CDR1 SEHNR, CDR2 FQNEAQ (reference sequence). The DNA of the CDR3 is TGTGCCAGCAGCTATTCCGGGACAGGGAACTACGAGCAGTACTTC. It is translated as CASSYSGTGNYEQYF.

This clonotype was counted between two and nine times. The chain employs TRBV10-3 and TRBJ2-5, with 8 bases that match TRBD1. This CDR3 has 15 amino acids. Germline V gene sequence: CDR1 ENHRY, CDR2 SYGVKD. Trimming cost V 2 bases and J 9 bases; bases outside gene matches: 11. This CDR3 reads CAISEPDRGGQAQYF. The CDR3 DNA reads TGTGCCATCAGTGAGCCAGACAGGGGAGGACAGGCCCAGTACTTC.

This clonotype was seen ten or more times. This chain links TRBV20-1 with TRBJ2-1; 8 nucleotides match TRBD2. The CDR3 extends over 15 amino acids. From germline, CDR1 is DFQATT and CDR2 SNEGSKA (reference sequence). J gave up 3 bases and V 4 bases, and 8 bases lay outside the gene matches. This CDR3 reads CSAIQLAGLYNEQFF. CDR3 nucleotide sequence: TGCAGTGCTATCCAATTAGCGGGACTCTACAATGAGCAGTTCTTC.

Many counts were recorded for this clonotype. The chain uses TRBV3-1 and TRBJ2-1, with 7 nucleotides matching TRBD2. This CDR3 spans 14 amino acids. Looked up from germline, CDR1 is LGHDT and CDR2 is YNNKEL (reference sequence). After removal of 4 bases from V and 0 bases from J, the junction contained 0 bases not matched to a gene. The CDR3 region is CASSRDYSYNEQFF. The CDR3 coding sequence is TGTGCCAGCAGCCGGGACTACTCCTACAATGAGCAGTTCTTC.

The rearrangement uses TRBV19 and TRBJ2-7; D may match TRBD1 or TRBD2 (5 bases each). Germline V gives CDR1 LNHDA, CDR2 SQIVND (reference sequence). V lost 6 bases and J 5 bases, leaving 17 bases between the germline ends. The CDR3 is 14 amino acids. This CDR3 reads CASSILGGSNEQYF. CDR3 nucleotide sequence: TGTGCCAGTAGCATCCTTGGGGGATCTAACGAGCAGTACTTC.

The chain carries TRBV9 and TRBJ2-3, with 13 bases aligning to TRBD2. The J segment lost 5 bases and the V segment lost 0 bases, leaving 0 bases of the junction unmatched. CDR1 and CDR2 (germline): SGDLS, YYNGEE. The CDR3 runs 15 residues. CDR3 nucleotides: TGTGCCAGCAGCGTAGGGACTAGCGGGAGAGATACGCAGTATTTT. Amino acids: CASSVGTSGRDTQYF.

Concerning this clonotype: A read error may explain this, as a much larger clone is one base away. The chain uses TRBV6-2 or TRBV6-3 and TRBJ2-1; D is unclear. This CDR3 has 13 amino acids. CDR1 and CDR2 (germline): MNHEY, SVGEGT. The DNA for the CDR3 is TGTGCCAGCAGTTACGACTCCTACAATGAGCAGTCCTTC. Translation gives CASSYDSYNEQSF.

This clonotype was counted between two and nine times. The chain couples TRBV19 to TRBJ2-7; D uncertain. V gave up 4 bases and J gave up 0 bases, with 10 bases separating them. The CDR3 contains 14 residues. CDR1 and CDR2 (germline): LNHDA, SQIVND (reference sequence). CDR3 in DNA: TGTGCCAGTAGTACTGGTGGGTTCTCCTACGAGCAGTACTTC. Translating gives CASSTGGFSYEQYF. The full variable domain, completed using reference TRBV19 and TRBJ2-7, is DGGITQSPKYLFRKEGQNVTLSCEQNLNHDAMYWYRQDPGQGLRLIYYSQIVNDFQKGDIAEGYSVSREKKESFPLTVTSAQKNPTAFYLCASSTGGFSYEQYFGPGTRLTVT.

The sample holds a few counts of this clonotype. The chain links TRBV20-1 to TRBJ1-1; no firm D call. The CDR3 loop spans 12 amino acids. The germline V gene has CDR1 DFQATT and CDR2 SNEGSKA (reference sequence). Trimming removed 4 bases from V and 6 bases from J, with 12 bases in between. The DNA for the CDR3 is TGCAGTGCTATGCCCCATGCGGCTGAAGCTTTCTTT. As protein: CSAMPHAAEAFF.

The table lists this clonotype with a few counts. This sequence joins TRBV27 and TRBJ1-2; 10 positions agree with TRBD1. The V gene's germline CDR1 is MNHEY and CDR2 SMNVEV (reference sequence). The CDR3 has 15 residues. V was pared by 7 bases and J by 8 bases, with 13 bases of the junction left unmatched. The CDR3, as DNA: TGTGCCAGCATTAGGAGACAGGGGGCTTCTGACGGCTACACCTTC. It codes for CASIRRQGASDGYTF.

The V and J genes are TRBV29-1 and TRBJ1-3, with 7 positions matching TRBD1. Trimming cost V 7 bases and J 2 bases; bases outside gene matches: 8. Germline assignment: CDR1 SQVTM and CDR2 ANQGSEA. The CDR3 is 14 residues long. The CDR3 bases are TGCAGCGCGACAGGGCAAATGACTGGAAACACCATATATTTT. Translating it yields CSATGQMTGNTIYF.

This clonotype was seen a few times. This chain uses TRBV19 with TRBJ2-2, with a possible D match to TRBD2 (5 bases). The CDR3 totals 16 residues. Germline assignment: CDR1 LNHDA and CDR2 SQIVND (reference sequence). Trimming stripped 6 bases from V and 1 base from J, with 15 bases between. The CDR3 sequence: CASSTLRGRNTGELFF. For the CDR3, the DNA is TGTGCCAGTAGCACTCTCCGTGGGAGGAACACCGGGGAGCTGTTTTTT.

On this clonotype itself: Possible read error: a much larger clone is one base away. The V call is TRBV12-3 or TRBV12-4, the J call TRBJ2-7; D perhaps matches TRBD2 (5 bases). This CDR3 has 14 amino acids. Between the trimmed V and J ends, which lost 8 bases and 6 bases, there was a span of 20 bases. The CDR3 region has the DNA TGTGCCAGCTCCCCCTCGGGATCTTTGTTCGAGCAGTACTTC. Amino acid sequence: CASSPSGSLFEQYF.

This clonotype has more than one count but fewer than ten. V gene TRBV3-1 combines with J gene TRBJ2-5; tentative D call: TRBD1 (6 bases). The germline V gene has CDR1 LGHDT and CDR2 YNNKEL (reference sequence). V lost 0 bases and J 7 bases, leaving 15 bases between the germline ends. CDR3 length: 15 residues. The CDR3, as DNA: TGTGCCAGCAGCCAAGATAGCACAGGGAGAAGGACCCAGTACTTC. Encoded protein: CASSQDSTGRRTQYF.

This clonotype was seen ten or more times. The rearrangement uses TRBV7-2 and TRBJ2-2; D not resolved. The CDR3 sequence is 16 residues long. Germline V gene lookup returns CDR1 SGHTA and CDR2 FQGNSA. V lost 1 base and J 3 bases, leaving 12 bases between the germline ends. The CDR3 DNA reads as TGTGCCAGCAGCTTAGGGGCGCGCGGATACACCGGGGAGCTGTTTTTT. Its translation is CASSLGARGYTGELFF.